A selection of T cell receptor beta chains follows, all from one sample in a study of OX40 agonist ivuxolimab in advanced cancers. Clones were sequenced by immunoSEQ multiplex PCR, and TCRdb holds only the in-frame ones, with some missing. This table has 30,000 to 35,000 clones, about nine tenths appearing once. This specimen consisted of CD4+ or CD8+ T cells sorted from blood, obtained in a trial of the OX40 agonist ivuxolimab. The receptors were gathered from an adult with an advanced solid tumor such as melanoma, head and neck, liver or kidney cancer. Both conserved end residues are trimmed from each CDR3.

v_gene: TRBV9
j_gene: TRBJ2-3
CDR3aa: ASSPRVGLGPADTQY

v_gene: TRBV29-1
j_gene: TRBJ2-4
CDR3aa: SVEDGQGKNQLQY

v_gene: TRBV7-9
j_gene: TRBJ2-7
CDR3aa: ASSLGGQGYPGEQY

v_gene: TRBV11-2
j_gene: TRBJ2-7
CDR3aa: ASSLRSDGEQY

v_gene: TRBV6-5
j_gene: TRBJ2-7
CDR3aa: ASSYSGKGSEQY

v_gene: TRBV27
j_gene: TRBJ1-2
CDR3aa: ASSFTPSGYYGYT

v_gene: TRBV6-6
j_gene: TRBJ1-6
CDR3aa: ASMAGWGSPLH

v_gene: TRBV6-1
j_gene: TRBJ2-7
CDR3aa: ASLDGNSYEQY

v_gene: TRBV7-9
j_gene: TRBJ2-7
CDR3aa: ASSSRTGTDYEQY

v_gene: TRBV9
j_gene: TRBJ1-1
CDR3aa: ASSGLQGGDTEAF

v_gene: TRBV27
j_gene: TRBJ2-7
CDR3aa: ASSSSSYEQY

v_gene: TRBV6-6
j_gene: TRBJ1-1
CDR3aa: ASRVRDRGNTEAF

v_gene: TRBV6-5
j_gene: TRBJ2-7
CDR3aa: ASSYSKIPPYEQY

v_gene: TRBV19
j_gene: TRBJ1-1
CDR3aa: ASSIGPGMNTEAF

v_gene: TRBV30
j_gene: TRBJ2-1
CDR3aa: AWTSGRVGEQF

v_gene: TRBV4-2
j_gene: TRBJ2-7
CDR3aa: ASSQDEQGVSYEQY

v_gene: TRBV11-2
j_gene: TRBJ2-7
CDR3aa: ASRPPSGRRYEQY

v_gene: TRBV15
j_gene: TRBJ1-2
CDR3aa: ATSREDYGYT

v_gene: TRBV4-1
j_gene: TRBJ2-7
CDR3aa: ANSQDRLYEQY

v_gene: TRBV11-2
j_gene: TRBJ2-2
CDR3aa: ASSLGLADTGELF

v_gene: TRBV29-1
j_gene: TRBJ2-7
CDR3aa: SVVELAAAYEQY

v_gene: TRBV7-9
j_gene: TRBJ2-5
CDR3aa: ASSPLGGQETQY

v_gene: TRBV4-2
j_gene: TRBJ2-7
CDR3aa: ASSQNPTESSYEQY

v_gene: TRBV14
j_gene: TRBJ2-3
CDR3aa: ASTLHPGDTQY

v_gene: TRBV10-1
j_gene: TRBJ2-7
CDR3aa: ASPALTAYEQY

v_gene: TRBV4-1
j_gene: TRBJ2-7
CDR3aa: ASSQLDRGAYEQY

v_gene: TRBV7-6
j_gene: TRBJ1-1
CDR3aa: ASSQGGPDTEAF

v_gene: TRBV27
j_gene: TRBJ1-3
CDR3aa: ASTTGSGNTIY

v_gene: TRBV27
j_gene: TRBJ1-1
CDR3aa: ASSLFGQGLSLGTEAF

v_gene: TRBV7-6
j_gene: TRBJ2-1
CDR3aa: ASSGNEQF

v_gene: TRBV5-1
j_gene: TRBJ2-7
CDR3aa: ASSPEGTAPYEQY

v_gene: TRBV9
j_gene: TRBJ2-7
CDR3aa: ASSDGQHYEQY

v_gene: TRBV4-1
j_gene: TRBJ2-3
CDR3aa: ASSQESPPDTQY

v_gene: TRBV11-2
j_gene: TRBJ1-2
CDR3aa: ASSERTYGYT

v_gene: TRBV5-5
j_gene: TRBJ2-2
CDR3aa: ASSLGLAGGPNTGELF

v_gene: TRBV7-6
j_gene: TRBJ2-7
CDR3aa: ASSDRGLREQY

v_gene: TRBV2
j_gene: TRBJ1-2
CDR3aa: ASSDLDRGQYYGYT

v_gene: TRBV28
j_gene: TRBJ2-5
CDR3aa: ASRLQSGAQETQY

v_gene: TRBV18
j_gene: TRBJ2-1
CDR3aa: ASSPPSGSSYNEQF

v_gene: TRBV5-1
j_gene: TRBJ1-2
CDR3aa: ASSLFENYGYT

v_gene: TRBV11-2
j_gene: TRBJ1-2
CDR3aa: ASSLDGAMGYT

v_gene: TRBV11-2
j_gene: TRBJ1-2
CDR3aa: ASSLGGPRNGYT

v_gene: TRBV11-3
j_gene: TRBJ2-7
CDR3aa: ASSYASGPGWEQY

v_gene: TRBV13
j_gene: TRBJ2-7
CDR3aa: ASSLRLAYEQY

v_gene: TRBV11-2
j_gene: TRBJ2-1
CDR3aa: ASSLYEQF

v_gene: TRBV30
j_gene: TRBJ2-7
CDR3aa: ASRPENYEQY